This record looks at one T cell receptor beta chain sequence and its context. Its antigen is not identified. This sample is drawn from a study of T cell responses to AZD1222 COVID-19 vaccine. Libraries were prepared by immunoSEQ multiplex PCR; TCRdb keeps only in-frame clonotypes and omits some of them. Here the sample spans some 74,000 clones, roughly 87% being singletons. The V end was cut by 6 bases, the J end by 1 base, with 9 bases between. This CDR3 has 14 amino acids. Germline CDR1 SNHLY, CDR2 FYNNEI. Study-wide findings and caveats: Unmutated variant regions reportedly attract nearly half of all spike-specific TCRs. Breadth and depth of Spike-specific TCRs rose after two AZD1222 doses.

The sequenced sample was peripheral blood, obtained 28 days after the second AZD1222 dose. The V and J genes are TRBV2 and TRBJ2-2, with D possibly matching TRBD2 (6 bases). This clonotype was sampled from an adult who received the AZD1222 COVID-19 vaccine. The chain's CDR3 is CASREGMNTGELFF. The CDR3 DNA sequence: TGTGCCAGCAGGGAGGGGATGAACACCGGGGAGCTGTTTTTT.